This entry is about one T cell receptor (beta chain). Sequenced by immunoSEQ multiplex PCR; TCRdb stores in-frame clones only, minus some. The data show about 51,000 clones, 85% to 95% seen once. This record comes from a study of T cell changes during pregnancy in multiple sclerosis. This CDR3 is 13 amino acids long. Unmatched junction bases numbered 5, after V lost 3 bases and J lost 4 bases. The germline V gene encodes CDR1 GTSNPN and CDR2 SVGIG (reference sequence). The V gene is TRBV30, the J gene TRBJ1-1; 7 nucleotides line up with TRBD1. Sequencing was performed on peripheral blood, taken in the second trimester of pregnancy. This clonotype originated in a female donor with multiple sclerosis, enrolled in a pregnancy study. The CDR3 is CAWRGQLVTEAFF. DNA for the CDR3: TGTGCCTGGAGGGGACAGTTGGTCACTGAAGCTTTCTTT. The full variable domain, completed using reference TRBV30 and TRBJ1-1, is SQTIHQWPATLVQPVGSPLSLECTVEGTSNPNLYWYRQAAGRGLQLLFYSVGIGQISSEVPQNLSASRPQDRQFILSSKKLLLSDSGFYLCAWRGQLVTEAFFGQGTRLTVV.